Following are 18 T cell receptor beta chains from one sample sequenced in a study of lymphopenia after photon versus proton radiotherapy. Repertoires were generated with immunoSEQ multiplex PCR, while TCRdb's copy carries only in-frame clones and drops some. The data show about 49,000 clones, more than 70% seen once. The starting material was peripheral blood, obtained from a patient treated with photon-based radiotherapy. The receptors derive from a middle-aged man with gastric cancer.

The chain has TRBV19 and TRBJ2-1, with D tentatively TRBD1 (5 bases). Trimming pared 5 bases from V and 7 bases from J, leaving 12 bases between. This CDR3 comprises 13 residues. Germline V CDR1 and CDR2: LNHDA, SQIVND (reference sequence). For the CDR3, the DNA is TGTGCCAGTAGTCCCCACAGGTCTAATGAGCAGTTCTTC. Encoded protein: CASSPHRSNEQFF. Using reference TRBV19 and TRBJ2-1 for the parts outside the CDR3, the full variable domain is DGGITQSPKYLFRKEGQNVTLSCEQNLNHDAMYWYRQDPGQGLRLIYYSQIVNDFQKGDIAEGYSVSREKKESFPLTVTSAQKNPTAFYLCASSPHRSNEQFFGPGTRLTVL.

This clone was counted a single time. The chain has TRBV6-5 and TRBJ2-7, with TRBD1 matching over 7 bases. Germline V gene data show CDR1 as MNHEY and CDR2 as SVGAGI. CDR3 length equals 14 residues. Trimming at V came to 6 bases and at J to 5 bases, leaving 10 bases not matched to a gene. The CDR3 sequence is CASSLTGSGDEQYF. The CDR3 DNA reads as TGTGCCAGCAGCTTGACAGGGTCCGGCGACGAGCAGTACTTC.

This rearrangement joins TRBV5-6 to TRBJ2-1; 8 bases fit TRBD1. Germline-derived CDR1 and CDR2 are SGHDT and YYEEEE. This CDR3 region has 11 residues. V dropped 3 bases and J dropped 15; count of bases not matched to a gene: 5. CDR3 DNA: TGTGCCAGCAGCTCAGGGGGCTCCCCGTTCTTC. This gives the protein CASSSGGSPFF.

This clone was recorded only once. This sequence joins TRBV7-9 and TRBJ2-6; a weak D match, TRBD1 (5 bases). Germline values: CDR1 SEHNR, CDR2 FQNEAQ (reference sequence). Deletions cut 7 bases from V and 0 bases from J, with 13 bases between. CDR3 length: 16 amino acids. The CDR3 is CASMNLGVSGANVLTF. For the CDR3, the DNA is TGTGCCAGCATGAACTTAGGGGTCTCTGGGGCCAACGTCCTGACTTTC.

The CDR3 nucleotides read TGTGCCAGCAACGCCCAGGGATCCCAAACCCTGAACACTGAAGCTTTCTTT. Its translation: CASNAQGSQTLNTEAFF. The chain recombines TRBV13 with TRBJ1-1; maybe TRBD1 (5 bases). Germline V gene data show CDR1 as PRHDT and CDR2 as FYEKMQ (reference sequence). The CDR3 covers 17 residues. Trimming stripped 7 bases from V and 0 bases from J, with 21 bases between. The whole variable domain, remainder taken from reference TRBV13 and TRBJ1-1, is AAGVIQSPRHLIKEKRETATLKCYPIPRHDTVYWYQQGPGQDPQFLISFYEKMQSDKGSIPDRFSAQQFSDYHSELNMSSLELGDSALYFCASNAQGSQTLNTEAFFGQGTRLTVV.

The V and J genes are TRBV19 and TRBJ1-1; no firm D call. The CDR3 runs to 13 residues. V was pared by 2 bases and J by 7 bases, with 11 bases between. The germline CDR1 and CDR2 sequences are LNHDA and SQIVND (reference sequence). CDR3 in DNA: TGTGCCAGTAGTATAAACGGAATAAATGAAGCTTTCTTT. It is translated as CASSINGINEAFF.

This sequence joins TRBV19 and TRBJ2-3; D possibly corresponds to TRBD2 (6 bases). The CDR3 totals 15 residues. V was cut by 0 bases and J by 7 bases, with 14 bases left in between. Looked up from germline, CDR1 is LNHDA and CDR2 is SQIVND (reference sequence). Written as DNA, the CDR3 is TGTGCCAGTAGTATAGATCAAGTCGGGGGTTATACGCAGTATTTT. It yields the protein CASSIDQVGGYTQYF.

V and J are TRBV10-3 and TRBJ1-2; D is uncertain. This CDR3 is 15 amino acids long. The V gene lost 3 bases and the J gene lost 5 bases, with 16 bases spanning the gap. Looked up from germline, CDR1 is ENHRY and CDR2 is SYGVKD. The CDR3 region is CAISESPLTPYGYTF. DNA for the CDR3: TGTGCCATCAGTGAATCCCCTTTGACTCCTTATGGCTACACCTTC.

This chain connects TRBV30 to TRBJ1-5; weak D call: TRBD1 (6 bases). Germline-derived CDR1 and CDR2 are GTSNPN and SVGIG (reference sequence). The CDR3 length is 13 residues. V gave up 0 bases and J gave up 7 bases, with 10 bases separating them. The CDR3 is CAWSVGGGQPQHF. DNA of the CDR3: TGTGCCTGGAGTGTTGGGGGCGGGCAGCCCCAGCATTTT.

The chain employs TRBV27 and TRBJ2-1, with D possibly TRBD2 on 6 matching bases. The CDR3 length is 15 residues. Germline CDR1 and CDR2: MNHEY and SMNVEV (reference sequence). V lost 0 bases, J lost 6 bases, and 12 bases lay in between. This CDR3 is CASSLSMRGVNEQFF. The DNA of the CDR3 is TGTGCCAGCAGTTTATCGATGCGGGGTGTCAATGAGCAGTTCTTC.

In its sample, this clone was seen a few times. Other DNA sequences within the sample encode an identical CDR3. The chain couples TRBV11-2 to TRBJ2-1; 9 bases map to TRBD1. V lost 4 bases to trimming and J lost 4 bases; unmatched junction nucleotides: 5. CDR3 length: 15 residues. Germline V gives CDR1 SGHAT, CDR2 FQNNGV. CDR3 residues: CASSSSGTGYNEQFF. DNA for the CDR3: TGTGCCAGCAGCTCCTCCGGGACAGGGTACAATGAGCAGTTCTTC.

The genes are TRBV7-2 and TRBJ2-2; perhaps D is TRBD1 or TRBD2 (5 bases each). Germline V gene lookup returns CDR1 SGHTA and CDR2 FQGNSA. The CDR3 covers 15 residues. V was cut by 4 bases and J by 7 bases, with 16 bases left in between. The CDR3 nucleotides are TGTGCCAGCAGCTCCCAGGGACCAGTCGGCGGGGAGCTGTTTTTT. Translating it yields CASSSQGPVGGELFF.

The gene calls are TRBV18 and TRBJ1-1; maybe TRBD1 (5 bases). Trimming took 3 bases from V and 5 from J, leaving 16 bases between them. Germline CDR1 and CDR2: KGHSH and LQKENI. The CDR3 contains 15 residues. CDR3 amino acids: CASSPPAGTRTEAFF. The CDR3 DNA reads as TGTGCCAGCTCACCCCCAGCGGGGACGAGGACTGAAGCTTTCTTT. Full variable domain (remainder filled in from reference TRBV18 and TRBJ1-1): NAGVMQNPRHLVRRRGQEARLRCSPMKGHSHVYWYRQLPEEGLKFMVYLQKENIIDESGMPKERFSAEFPKEGPSILRIQQVVRGDSAAYFCASSPPAGTRTEAFFGQGTRLTVV.

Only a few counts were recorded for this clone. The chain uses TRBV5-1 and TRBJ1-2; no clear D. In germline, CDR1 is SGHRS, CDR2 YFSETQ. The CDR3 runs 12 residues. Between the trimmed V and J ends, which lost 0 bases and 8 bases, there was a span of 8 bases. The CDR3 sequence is CASSLASVGYTF. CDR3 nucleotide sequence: TGCGCCAGCAGCTTGGCCTCAGTGGGCTACACCTTC.

In DNA, the CDR3 is TGCGCCAGCAGCTTGGTCTCAACGGGAGTAGAGACCCAGTACTTC. It translates to CASSLVSTGVETQYF. The chain combines TRBV5-1 with TRBJ2-5; the D gene is possibly TRBD2 (6 bases). Trimming took off 0 bases at V and 4 bases at J, with 13 bases between the two ends. The CDR3 runs 15 residues. The germline CDR1 and CDR2 sequences are SGHRS and YFSETQ.

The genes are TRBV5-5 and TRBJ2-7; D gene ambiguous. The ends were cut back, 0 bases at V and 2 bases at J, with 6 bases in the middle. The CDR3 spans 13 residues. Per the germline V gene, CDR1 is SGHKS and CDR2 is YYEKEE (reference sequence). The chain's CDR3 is CASSLEMTYEQYF. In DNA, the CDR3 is TGTGCCAGCAGCTTGGAGATGACCTACGAGCAGTACTTC.

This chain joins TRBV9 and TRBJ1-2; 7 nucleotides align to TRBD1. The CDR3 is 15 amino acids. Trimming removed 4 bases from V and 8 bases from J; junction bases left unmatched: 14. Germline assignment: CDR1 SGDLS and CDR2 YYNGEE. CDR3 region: CASSRAGRGPDGYTF. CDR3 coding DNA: TGTGCCAGCAGCCGGGCAGGGAGGGGGCCCGACGGCTACACCTTC.

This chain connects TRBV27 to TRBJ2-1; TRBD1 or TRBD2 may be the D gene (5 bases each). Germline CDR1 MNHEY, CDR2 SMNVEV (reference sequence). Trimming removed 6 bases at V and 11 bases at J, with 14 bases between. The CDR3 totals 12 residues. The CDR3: CASSQSGRQQFF. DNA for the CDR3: TGTGCCAGCAGCCAATCGGGACGCCAGCAGTTCTTC.